This is a list of T cell receptor beta chains from one sample in a study of blood T cell repertoires in COVID-19. Sequenced by immunoSEQ multiplex PCR; TCRdb stores in-frame clones only, minus some. This table has about 160,000 clones, roughly 78% appearing once. The sequencing sample was made of peripheral blood. The receptor set was obtained from a woman aged 55 to 70 with COVID-19, enrolled during active disease. CDR3s include the opening cysteine and the closing phenylalanine or tryptophan. D genes are given only for firm matches. Only some rows state a clone size, as once, few, many or a class for expanded clones.

clone size: .
D gene: .
J gene: TRBJ2-1
V gene: TRBV7-2
CDR3 DNA: TGTGCCAGCAGCTTAGCGGGGCAGGGTACGTTCTTC
CDR3 protein: CASSLAGQGTFF

clone size: .
D gene: TRBD2
J gene: TRBJ2-1
V gene: TRBV5-5
CDR3 DNA: TGTGCCAGCAGCTTAAATAGCGGGGGGGTCGACAATGAGCAGTTCTTC
CDR3 protein: CASSLNSGGVDNEQFF

clone size: .
D gene: .
J gene: TRBJ2-1
V gene: TRBV28
CDR3 DNA: TGTGCCAGCAGTCTCCCCCAGGGCTCCTACAATGAGCAGTTCTTC
CDR3 protein: CASSLPQGSYNEQFF

clone size: few
D gene: TRBD1
J gene: TRBJ1-1
V gene: TRBV19
CDR3 DNA: TGTGCCACCAAGACAGGGATTGGGACTGAAGCTTTCTTT
CDR3 protein: CATKTGIGTEAFF

clone size: once
D gene: TRBD2
J gene: TRBJ2-1
V gene: TRBV7-2
CDR3 DNA: TGTGCCAGCAGCCGTATAGCGGGAAGCTCCTACAATGAGCAGTTCTTC
CDR3 protein: CASSRIAGSSYNEQFF

clone size: .
D gene: .
J gene: TRBJ2-3
V gene: TRBV24-1
CDR3 DNA: TGTGCCACCAGCCCCGGACAGAGCACAGATACGCAGTATTTT
CDR3 protein: CATSPGQSTDTQYF

clone size: .
D gene: .
J gene: TRBJ1-2
V gene: TRBV12-3/TRBV12-4
CDR3 DNA: TGTGCCAGCACCAAAGGCAGGGCCTATGGCTACACCTTC
CDR3 protein: CASTKGRAYGYTF

clone size: .
D gene: .
J gene: TRBJ2-7
V gene: TRBV30
CDR3 DNA: TGTGCCTGGAGTGCAACAGGGACCTACGAGCAGTACTTC
CDR3 protein: CAWSATGTYEQYF

clone size: once
D gene: TRBD2
J gene: TRBJ2-3
V gene: TRBV11-2
CDR3 DNA: TGTGCCAGCAGCCTTAGCGGGACAACCACAGATACGCAGTATTTT
CDR3 protein: CASSLSGTTTDTQYF

clone size: once
D gene: TRBD1
J gene: TRBJ2-7
V gene: TRBV29-1
CDR3 DNA: TGCAGCGTTCTGAGGACAGGGACCTACGAGCAGTACTTC
CDR3 protein: CSVLRTGTYEQYF

clone size: .
D gene: .
J gene: TRBJ2-1
V gene: TRBV11-2
CDR3 DNA: TGTGCCAGCAGCCCCTGGGGTCTAGGGAGGAATGAGCAGTTCTTC
CDR3 protein: CASSPWGLGRNEQFF

clone size: .
D gene: TRBD2
J gene: TRBJ2-2
V gene: TRBV9
CDR3 DNA: TGTGCCAGCAGCCGTCGGGAGGGGCGGGGCACCGGGGAGCTGTTTTTT
CDR3 protein: CASSRREGRGTGELFF

clone size: many
D gene: .
J gene: TRBJ1-5
V gene: TRBV6-2/TRBV6-3
CDR3 DNA: TGTGCCAGCAGCCCCCTTGGGGGGGGTCGTCAGCCCCAGCATTTT
CDR3 protein: CASSPLGGGRQPQHF

clone size: .
D gene: TRBD1
J gene: TRBJ2-3
V gene: TRBV11-3
CDR3 DNA: TGTGCCAGCAGCGGAGGGACAGGGAGCACAGATACGCAGTATTTT
CDR3 protein: CASSGGTGSTDTQYF

clone size: .
D gene: TRBD2
J gene: TRBJ2-1
V gene: TRBV5-1
CDR3 DNA: TGCGCCAGCAGCTATAGCGGGGCTTCTACAATGAGACAGTTCTTC
CDR3 protein: CASSYSGASTMRQFF

clone size: .
D gene: TRBD2
J gene: TRBJ2-2
V gene: TRBV7-8
CDR3 DNA: TGTGCCAGCAGCTTAGGAGTCCAACCTAGCGGGAACACCGGGGAGCTGTTTTTT
CDR3 protein: CASSLGVQPSGNTGELFF

clone size: .
D gene: .
J gene: TRBJ1-2
V gene: TRBV7-2
CDR3 DNA: TGTGCCAGCAGCCCCCCCCGTGGAGCTAACTATGGCTACACCTTC
CDR3 protein: CASSPPRGANYGYTF

clone size: .
D gene: TRBD1
J gene: TRBJ2-5
V gene: TRBV5-5
CDR3 DNA: TGTGCCAGCAATACAGGGGGTAAAGAGACCCAGTACTTC
CDR3 protein: CASNTGGKETQYF

clone size: .
D gene: TRBD2
J gene: TRBJ2-1
V gene: TRBV27
CDR3 DNA: TGTGCCAGCAGTCTCCGCTCAAAAGCGGGAACGTCCTACAATGAGCAGTTCTTC
CDR3 protein: CASSLRSKAGTSYNEQFF

clone size: .
D gene: TRBD1
J gene: TRBJ2-7
V gene: TRBV7-9
CDR3 DNA: TGTGCCAGTTCTTACCGGGACAGATACTACGAGCAGTACTTC
CDR3 protein: CASSYRDRYYEQYF

clone size: .
D gene: .
J gene: TRBJ2-2
V gene: TRBV5-6
CDR3 DNA: TGTGCCAGCAGCTTGGGGGCAGCTCAGGGCACCGGGGAGCTGTTTTTT
CDR3 protein: CASSLGAAQGTGELFF

clone size: .
D gene: TRBD1
J gene: TRBJ1-1
V gene: TRBV5-1
CDR3 DNA: TGCGCCAGCAGCAACCGGGACAGGGGCGGGTTCACTGAAGCTTTCTTT
CDR3 protein: CASSNRDRGGFTEAFF

clone size: .
D gene: .
J gene: TRBJ1-1
V gene: TRBV5-1
CDR3 DNA: TGCGCCAGCAGCTTGGAACCTACAGGGAAGGGTACTGAAGCTTTCTTT
CDR3 protein: CASSLEPTGKGTEAFF

clone size: .
D gene: TRBD1
J gene: TRBJ2-1
V gene: TRBV29-1
CDR3 DNA: TGCAGCGTTGGAGGGGGCTACGATGAGCAGTTCTTC
CDR3 protein: CSVGGGYDEQFF

clone size: .
D gene: .
J gene: TRBJ2-2
V gene: TRBV2
CDR3 DNA: TGTGCCAGCGATACATCCCCCACCGGGGAGCTGTTTTTT
CDR3 protein: CASDTSPTGELFF

clone size: few
D gene: TRBD1
J gene: TRBJ1-4
V gene: TRBV10-2
CDR3 DNA: TGCGCCAGCAGTGGTCCATTTAACAGGGGAACTAATGAAAAACTGTTTTTT
CDR3 protein: CASSGPFNRGTNEKLFF

clone size: .
D gene: TRBD2
J gene: TRBJ2-5
V gene: TRBV15
CDR3 DNA: TGTGCCACCAGCATGGGACTAGCGGGGGAAGAGACCCAGTACTTC
CDR3 protein: CATSMGLAGEETQYF

clone size: .
D gene: .
J gene: TRBJ2-3
V gene: TRBV7-9
CDR3 DNA: TGTGCCAGCAGCGGGCGGGACCTACACACAGATACGCAGTATTTT
CDR3 protein: CASSGRDLHTDTQYF

clone size: once
D gene: TRBD1
J gene: TRBJ2-4
V gene: TRBV18
CDR3 DNA: TGTGCCAGCTCACCCGACAGGGGGCCGGGGCCCAAAAACATTCAGTACTTC
CDR3 protein: CASSPDRGPGPKNIQYF

clone size: .
D gene: TRBD2
J gene: TRBJ2-1
V gene: TRBV15
CDR3 DNA: TGTGCCACCAGCGGAGCGGGACTAGGTTTGAATGAGCAGTTCTTC
CDR3 protein: CATSGAGLGLNEQFF

clone size: .
D gene: .
J gene: TRBJ2-7
V gene: TRBV6-5
CDR3 DNA: TGTGCCAGCAGTCGGCAGGGTTACGAGCAGTACTTC
CDR3 protein: CASSRQGYEQYF

clone size: .
D gene: TRBD1
J gene: TRBJ2-5
V gene: TRBV7-9
CDR3 DNA: TGTGCCAGCAGCCCCTCCCGGACAGGGGCGACCCAAGAGACCCAGTACTTC
CDR3 protein: CASSPSRTGATQETQYF

clone size: .
D gene: .
J gene: TRBJ1-2
V gene: TRBV21-1
CDR3 DNA: TGTGCCAGCAGCAACCCTCGTACAGGGTCTAACTATGGCTACACCTTC
CDR3 protein: CASSNPRTGSNYGYTF

clone size: .
D gene: TRBD2
J gene: TRBJ2-5
V gene: TRBV9
CDR3 DNA: TGTGCCAGCAGCGTAGCGGGAGGCGGGGGGGAGACCCAGTACTTC
CDR3 protein: CASSVAGGGGETQYF

clone size: .
D gene: TRBD1
J gene: TRBJ1-5
V gene: TRBV28
CDR3 DNA: TGTGCCAGCAGTTCCCTCCTTCGACAGGGAGAGGGCAATCAGCCCCAGCATTTT
CDR3 protein: CASSSLLRQGEGNQPQHF

clone size: .
D gene: TRBD2
J gene: TRBJ2-4
V gene: TRBV29-1
CDR3 DNA: TGCAGCGTCGACTTGCGGGGGAAATGGGGGGACATTCAGTACTTC
CDR3 protein: CSVDLRGKWGDIQYF

clone size: .
D gene: TRBD1
J gene: TRBJ1-6
V gene: TRBV6-6
CDR3 DNA: TGTGCCAGCAGTTACGACAGGGGCCGGTCACCCCTCCACTTT
CDR3 protein: CASSYDRGRSPLHF

clone size: .
D gene: .
J gene: TRBJ2-7
V gene: TRBV6-6
CDR3 DNA: TGTGCCAGCCGCGACCAGGAGGTGAGAAACGAGCAGTACTTC
CDR3 protein: CASRDQEVRNEQYF

clone size: .
D gene: .
J gene: TRBJ2-5
V gene: TRBV2
CDR3 DNA: TGTGCCAGCAGTGAGAGGCCAGGGGATTGGACTAGCCCCAGGGGGAGGGAGTACTTC
CDR3 protein: CASSERPGDWTSPRGREYF

clone size: .
D gene: TRBD1
J gene: TRBJ1-5
V gene: TRBV5-8
CDR3 DNA: TGTGCCAGCAGGAAGACAGGGAGTCAGCCCCAGCATTTT
CDR3 protein: CASRKTGSQPQHF

clone size: .
D gene: TRBD1
J gene: TRBJ2-6
V gene: TRBV28
CDR3 DNA: TGTGCCAGCAGTTTGGGACAGTTCTCCGGGGCCAACGTCCTGACTTTC
CDR3 protein: CASSLGQFSGANVLTF

clone size: .
D gene: .
J gene: TRBJ2-5
V gene: TRBV28
CDR3 DNA: TGTGCCAGCAGTTTATATGACAGTCGCCAAGAGACCCAGTACTTC
CDR3 protein: CASSLYDSRQETQYF

clone size: .
D gene: TRBD2
J gene: TRBJ2-1
V gene: TRBV10-2
CDR3 DNA: TGCGCCAGCAGACTAGCGGGGGGGGTATACAATGAGCAGTTCTTC
CDR3 protein: CASRLAGGVYNEQFF

clone size: .
D gene: .
J gene: TRBJ1-2
V gene: TRBV2
CDR3 DNA: TGTGCCAACGACCTAGGGGGAAACTATGGCTACACCTTC
CDR3 protein: CANDLGGNYGYTF

clone size: .
D gene: TRBD2
J gene: TRBJ2-1
V gene: TRBV5-1
CDR3 DNA: TGCGCCAGCAGCGTGACTAGCGGGGGGACGCACAATGAGCAGTTCTTC
CDR3 protein: CASSVTSGGTHNEQFF

clone size: .
D gene: TRBD1
J gene: TRBJ1-2
V gene: TRBV10-3
CDR3 DNA: TGTGCCATCAGTGAGGGGGACAGCAGGGCTGGCTACACCTTC
CDR3 protein: CAISEGDSRAGYTF

clone size: .
D gene: .
J gene: TRBJ2-5
V gene: TRBV3-1/TRBV3-2
CDR3 DNA: TGTGCCAGCAGCCAAGGCGGGGAGACCCAGTACTTC
CDR3 protein: CASSQGGETQYF

clone size: .
D gene: .
J gene: TRBJ1-1
V gene: TRBV5-1
CDR3 DNA: TGCGCCAGCAGCCTCCCGACAGCGAACACTGAAGCTTTCTTT
CDR3 protein: CASSLPTANTEAFF